The 14 T cell receptor beta chains below were found in one sample sequenced in a study of Graves' ophthalmopathy and Graves' hyperthyroidism. CDR3 regions of TCR beta were amplified from RNA transcripts. RT-PCR with HTBI primers came first, then second-round multiplex PCR. TCRdb reprocessed the multiplex PCR reads via MiXCR and lists one record per CDR3 protein. The sample contains hundreds of thousands of distinct CDR3 sequences, about an eighth of which appear only once. Source material: blood. Every receptor here comes from a woman younger than 45 with Graves' ophthalmopathy.

Notes on this clonotype: With a much larger clone just one base away, this may be a read error. The chain links TRBV6-1 to TRBJ1-1; a possible D gene is TRBD1 (6 bases). Germline CDR1 is MNHNS and CDR2 is SASEGT. This CDR3 has 14 residues. The CDR3 here is CASSTGLENTEASF. As DNA, the CDR3 is TGTGCCAGCAGCACAGGGCTGGAGAACACTGAAGCTTCCTTT.

In its sample, this clonotype was seen many times. CDR3 nucleotides: TGCAGTGCTAGCCGCAGGGGGGAGGTCCACGAGCAGTACTTC. Translated: CSASRRGEVHEQYF. The rearrangement uses TRBV20-1 and TRBJ2-7; a possible D gene is TRBD1 (7 bases). Germline V CDR1 and CDR2: DFQATT, SNEGSKA (reference sequence). This CDR3 comprises 14 residues. V was trimmed by 3 bases and J by 5 bases, leaving 17 bases between them.

This clonotype occurred many times. This chain links TRBV20-1 with TRBJ1-5; no clear D. Looked up from germline, CDR1 is DFQATT and CDR2 is SNEGSKA (reference sequence). The CDR3 is 13 amino acids. Trimming shortened V by 3 bases and J by 3 bases, and 9 bases separated the two germline ends. CDR3 sequence reads: CSASSAVNQPQHF. For the CDR3, the DNA is TGCAGTGCTAGCTCGGCAGTCAATCAGCCCCAGCATTTT.

About this clonotype: The conserved final phenylalanine or tryptophan is absent from the CDR3, which likely points to a read error. V is TRBV6-1 and J is TRBJ1-1; D is unresolved. The V and J ends lost 6 bases and 3 bases respectively, with 14 bases between them. The CDR3 consists of 14 residues. Germline V gene lookup returns CDR1 MNHNS and CDR2 SASEGT. Here the CDR3 DNA reads TGTGCCAGCAGCGAACACCCCGGGGACACTGAAGCTTTCGTT. As protein: CASSEHPGDTEAFV.

The sample holds a few counts of this clonotype. V is TRBV28 and J is TRBJ1-1; 12 bases agree with TRBD1. Trimming at V came to 7 bases and at J to 1 base, leaving 7 bases not matched to a gene. Germline CDR1 MDHEN, CDR2 SYDVKM. The CDR3 runs 16 residues. The CDR3 DNA reads as TGTGCCAGCATGTCGGGACAGGGGGCCCGGAACACTGAAGCTTTCTTT. Translating gives CASMSGQGARNTEAFF.

The chain uses TRBV30 and TRBJ2-2, with D perhaps matching TRBD1 (6 bases). This CDR3 is built from 15 residues. Germline-derived CDR1 and CDR2 are GTSNPN and SVGIG (reference sequence). V lost 7 bases and J lost 3, with 18 bases in between. CDR3 amino acids: CASRQVDRDTGELFF. CDR3 bases: TGTGCCTCCCGACAGGTTGATCGGGACACCGGGGAGCTGTTTTTT.

This clonotype was seen at least ten times. The CDR3 region is CASSLQYMETQYF. CDR3 sequence (DNA): TGTGCCAGCAGCTTACAGTATATGGAGACCCAGTACTTC. The chain couples TRBV7-2 to TRBJ2-5, with unresolved D. Between the trimmed V and J ends, which lost 2 bases and 5 bases, there was a span of 9 bases. The CDR3 covers 13 residues. Germline-derived CDR1 and CDR2 are SGHTA and FQGNSA. Using reference TRBV7-2 and TRBJ2-5 for the parts outside the CDR3, the full variable domain is GAGVSQSPSNKVTEKGKDVELRCDPISGHTALYWYRQSLGQGLEFLIYFQGNSAPDKSGLPSDRFSAERTGGSVSTLTIQRTQQEDSAVYLCASSLQYMETQYFGPGTRLLVL.

This clonotype was seen at least ten times. V is TRBV28 and J is TRBJ2-7; D perhaps matches TRBD2 (6 bases). Germline V CDR1 and CDR2: MDHEN, SYDVKM. The V end was cut by 1 base, the J end by 5 bases, with 18 bases between. CDR3 size: 16 residues. CDR3 region: CASSLSGLAREDEQYF. The CDR3 coding sequence is TGTGCCAGCAGTTTATCAGGGTTGGCTAGGGAGGACGAGCAGTACTTC.

In its sample, this clonotype was seen many times. The chain combines TRBV28 with TRBJ2-4; 7 bases are a match to TRBD2. Losses at the gene ends were 8 bases for V and 7 bases for J; bases not matched to a gene: 11. CDR3 length: 14 residues. CDR1 is MDHEN and CDR2 is SYDVKM in the germline V gene. The CDR3 here is CASGGGRAWNIQYF. The DNA of the CDR3 is TGTGCCAGCGGGGGGGGACGCGCGTGGAACATTCAGTACTTC. Full variable domain (remainder filled in from reference TRBV28 and TRBJ2-4): DVKVTQSSRYLVKRTGEKVFLECVQDMDHENMFWYRQDPGLGLRLIYFSYDVKMKEKGDIPEGYSVSREKKERFSLILESASTNQTSMYLCASGGGRAWNIQYFGAGTRLSVL.

The chain recombines TRBV29-1 with TRBJ2-7, with D perhaps matching TRBD1 or TRBD2 (5 bases each). Germline V CDR1 and CDR2: SQVTM, ANQGSEA. The CDR3 loop spans 16 amino acids. Trimming removed 0 bases at V and 3 bases at J, with 18 bases between. The CDR3 DNA reads TGCAGCGTTGAAGATGGGGCAGGGACGACAGACTACGAGCAGTACTTC. Translation gives CSVEDGAGTTDYEQYF.

The table lists this clonotype with many counts. The chain couples TRBV15 to TRBJ1-1, with TRBD1 matching 9 bases. The CDR3 consists of 16 residues. Germline loops: CDR1 LNHNV, CDR2 YYDKDF (reference sequence). Unmatched junction bases numbered 4, after V lost 1 base and J lost 1 base. The CDR3 loop reads CATSRGRGQGNTEAFF. CDR3 DNA: TGTGCCACCAGCAGAGGCCGGGGACAGGGGAACACTGAAGCTTTCTTT.

This clonotype was recorded many times. The V gene is TRBV6-2 or TRBV6-3, the J gene TRBJ1-5, with 12 bases lining up with TRBD1. CDR3 length equals 18 residues. Looked up from germline, CDR1 is MNHEY and CDR2 is SVGEGT. Germline trimming cut 6 bases from V and 0 bases from J; bases unmatched to any gene: 9. CDR3 protein: CASSPGTGGSFSNQPQHF. The CDR3, as DNA: TGTGCCAGCAGCCCCGGGACAGGGGGCTCCTTTAGCAATCAGCCCCAGCATTTT.

Of note for this clonotype: The junction departs from germline at one end; a sequencing error may be responsible. The V gene is TRBV2, the J gene TRBJ1-2; D ambiguous. Germline loops: CDR1 SNHLY, CDR2 FYNNEI. This CDR3 has 13 residues. CDR3 nucleotides: TGTGCCAGCAGTGAAAGTGCAAACTATGGCCACACCTTC. The encoded protein is CASSESANYGHTF.

This clonotype has at least ten counts. This rearrangement joins TRBV2 to TRBJ2-7, with D tentatively TRBD2 (5 bases). The CDR3 length is 16 residues. The germline CDR1 and CDR2 sequences are SNHLY and FYNNEI. The ends were cut back, 0 bases at V and 0 bases at J, with 12 bases in the middle. The CDR3 region has the DNA TGTGCCAGCAGTGAAGCGCTTACGGGGAGCTCCTACGAGCAGTACTTC. This sequence encodes CASSEALTGSSYEQYF.